This TCR beta chain was observed in a study of blood T cell repertoires in COVID-19. Study-wide background: Both acute and convalescent COVID-19 samples were obtained from the United States, Italy and Spain. Sample material is recorded as cDNA or gDNA derived from T cells, B-cell-depleted T cells, or PBMCs.

The V and J ends lost 2 bases and 2 bases respectively, with 3 bases between them. The CDR3 spans 13 residues. Germline V lookup: CDR1 SGHNT, CDR2 YENEEA. This table comes from immunoSEQ multiplex PCR, and its TCRdb copy is limited to in-frame clones, with some not included. The table has tens of thousands of clones, approximately 78% seen once; the top ten hold roughly 30%. Seattle-derived patients entered the study during active infection and were followed longitudinally. Sequencing was carried out using peripheral blood. The V and J genes are TRBV11-3 and TRBJ2-2, with unresolved D. The TCR originated in a man aged 55 to 70 with COVID-19, enrolled during active disease. The CDR3: CASSLHNTGELFF. CDR3 DNA sequence: TGTGCCAGCAGCTTACATAACACCGGGGAGCTGTTTTTT.